Presented here are 3 T cell receptor beta chains from one specimen sequenced in a study of T cells in Graves' hyperthyroidism and ophthalmopathy. TCR beta CDR3 region amplification was performed from RNA transcripts. A set of HTBI primers served as the primers for a first-round RT-PCR of the TCR CDR3. TCRdb ran MiXCR on the multiplex PCR reads and lists one entry per CDR3 protein. The data show approximately 430,000 distinct CDR3 sequences, 15% to 19% seen once. The sequenced sample consisted of blood. The receptors derive from a woman in her late teens or twenties with Graves' hyperthyroidism.

This clonotype has a count of ten or more. V is TRBV6-1 and J is TRBJ2-7; D possibly corresponds to TRBD2 (5 bases). This CDR3 has 17 residues. From germline, CDR1 is MNHNS and CDR2 SASEGT. V shed 0 bases and J shed 0 bases, with 15 bases lying between them. CDR3 residues: CASSEAISSGYSYEQYF. The CDR3 DNA is TGTGCCAGCAGTGAAGCGATCTCCTCGGGGTACTCCTACGAGCAGTACTTC.

There are many counts of this clonotype. The chain carries TRBV19 and TRBJ1-1; D is possibly TRBD1 (6 bases). This CDR3 contains 15 residues. CDR1 is LNHDA, CDR2 SQIVND, per germline (reference sequence). Trimming shortened V by 4 bases and J by 1 base, and 13 bases separated the two germline ends. For the CDR3, the DNA is TGTGCCAGTAGTACCCTGGGCAGGGGGAACACTGAAGCTTTCTTT. Translation gives CASSTLGRGNTEAFF.

Points on this clonotype: A read error may explain this, as a much larger clone is one base away. CDR3 DNA: TGTGCCACCTCTTCGACCCTGACCGGGGCAGATACGCAGTATTTT. Translation gives CATSSTLTGADTQYF. The chain joins TRBV24-1 to TRBJ2-3; a possible D gene is TRBD2 (5 bases). Trimming stripped 9 bases from V and 4 bases from J, with 19 bases between. Germline V gives CDR1 KGHDR, CDR2 SFDVKD. The CDR3 extends over 15 amino acids.